This T cell receptor (beta chain) was retrieved from a study of CD8 T cells in ankylosing spondylitis (dated by TCRdb to the late 2010s). Regarding the study in general: The study set out to find disease-linked TCR variants by profiling T cell receptor beta repertoires in ankylosing spondylitis patients and healthy donors. The whole study cohort included under 140 healthy donors and roughly 24 ankylosing spondylitis patients. Peripheral blood was sampled, and synovial fluid was also collected from ankylosing spondylitis patients. Broader findings and caveats from the paper: Blood from ankylosing spondylitis patients appeared to be characterized by a TCR beta motif composed of several highly homologous amino acid variants. Some motif variants had previously been reported in the synovial fluid and blood of reactive arthritis patients, which suggests shared mechanisms of disease initiation. A CD8+ phenotype was shown by the disease-linked clones, which were found at relatively low frequencies in peripheral blood. According to the report, matched synovial fluid samples from ankylosing spondylitis patients were significantly enriched for the disease-linked clones.

The instrument given in TCRdb is Illumina HiSeq 2500. Quantitative 5'-RACE with molecular barcodes was used to prepare TCR beta libraries. From the authors' description of their analysis: Disease-linked TCR variants were identified with a new computational method built on a probabilistic model of VDJ rearrangement. The public reads were run again by TCRdb, first through fastp at Q25 and then through MiXCR, and only productive beta chains were kept. Rows with one shared CDR3 protein collapse into an entry with the most common genes and DNA. TCRdb's processing, not the authors' own work, is the source of the V and J calls. The sample table records some 700,000 distinct CDR3 sequences; 15% to 20% of these occur just once. 15% to 20% of the sample is in the top ten clones. To note about this clonotype: It has no known antigen specificity. No clone much larger than this one lies a single base away; base qualities are absent.

Sequences SGHDT (CDR1) and YYEEEE (CDR2) are obtained from the germline V gene. V trim: 1 base; J trim: 2 bases; unmatched bases: 8. From cysteine to phenylalanine, the CDR3 is 17 amino acids long. The read is trimmed to its CDR3 DNA, 51 bases read in frame from base 1. Sequencing was done on a sample of blood, either unsorted or a sorted T cell fraction (not recorded which). This receptor chain uses TRBV5-6 and TRBJ2-2; TRBD1 fits 7 bases in the junction. This TCR was sampled from a male donor with ankylosing spondylitis. CDR3 sequence: CASSLSLGTVNTGELFF. Here is the DNA: TGTGCCAGCAGCTTGTCCCTAGGGACAGTTAACACCGGGGAGCTGTTTTTT. Joined to the reference TRBV5-6 and TRBJ2-2 proteins, this CDR3 gives the full variable domain: DAGVTQSPTHLIKTRGQQVTLRCSPKSGHDTVSWYQQALGQGPQFIFQYYEEEERQRGNFPDRFSGHQFPNYSSELNVNALLLGDSALYLCASSLSLGTVNTGELFFGEGSRLTVL.